Following are 4 T cell receptor beta chains from one sample sequenced in a study of regulatory T cells in long-lasting Graves disease. Time point meaning: newly diagnosed GD, antithyroid drugs for less than 3 months. There was RNA extracted from PBMCs, and the TCR library was made from it. Through Arm-PCR of CDR3 regions and iRepertoire HTBI primers, TCR beta libraries were built. TCRdb re-analysed the multiplex PCR reads in MiXCR, keeping a single row per CDR3 protein. In the table there are 350,000 to 550,000 distinct CDR3 sequences, about 15% of which are singletons. The data were also submitted as part of a second study, on T cells in Graves' hyperthyroidism and ophthalmopathy.

The sample here was peripheral blood mononuclear cells (PBMCs), taken at new diagnosis, from a patient treated with antithyroid drugs. These receptors were obtained from a woman younger than 45 with Graves disease.

The rearrangement joins TRBV24-1 to TRBJ2-7; D gene ambiguous. From germline, CDR1 is KGHDR and CDR2 SFDVKD. Trimming cost V 2 bases and J 0 bases, with 7 bases left between them. This CDR3 is built from 14 residues. The CDR3 coding sequence is TGTGCCACCAGTGATTCAGTTGGCTCCTACGAGCAGTACTTC. Translated, it gives CATSDSVGSYEQYF.

This clonotype was observed a few times. V is TRBV20-1 and J is TRBJ2-5; D may be TRBD1 (5 bases). Deletions cut 2 bases from V and 2 bases from J, with 15 bases between. The CDR3 length is 15 residues. Germline V gives CDR1 DFQATT, CDR2 SNEGSKA (reference sequence). The CDR3: CSARRAGFWQETQYF. CDR3 bases: TGCAGTGCTAGACGGGCAGGGTTTTGGCAAGAGACCCAGTACTTC.

The chain employs TRBV7-6 and TRBJ2-2; 10 nucleotides match TRBD2. CDR1 is SGHVS and CDR2 is FNYEAQ in the germline V gene. The junction had 5 bases not matched to a gene; V was cut back by 7 bases and J by 6 bases. The CDR3 runs 14 residues. The CDR3 nucleotides are TGTGCCAGCACCCCAACTAGCGGGGCCGGGGAGCTGTTTTTT. Translating gives CASTPTSGAGELFF. Supplemented by reference TRBV7-6 and TRBJ2-2, the full variable domain reads GAGVSQSPRYKVTKRGQDVALRCDPISGHVSLYWYRQALGQGPEFLTYFNYEAQQDKSGLPNDRFSAERPEGSISTLTIQRTEQRDSAMYRCASTPTSGAGELFFGEGSRLTVL.

A few counts support this clonotype. The genes are TRBV5-1 and TRBJ2-7; weak D call: TRBD2 (6 bases). Deletions cut 4 bases from V and 2 bases from J, with 16 bases between. The CDR3 runs to 15 residues. The germline gives CDR1 SGHRS, CDR2 YFSETQ. CDR3 nucleotides: TGCGCCAGCAGCCCCGGGACTGCGATTACCTACGAGCAGTACTTC. Protein sequence: CASSPGTAITYEQYF.